The rows below give T cell receptor beta chains drawn from one sample of a study of blood T cells in healthy people across ages. TCRdb used MiXCR to reprocess the 5' RACE reads, holding one entry per CDR3 protein. The data contain some 1.6 million distinct CDR3 sequences, approximately 32% of them singletons. The sequencing sample was made of blood. The source is a woman aged 25 to 39 in good health. CDR3s include the opening cysteine and the closing phenylalanine or tryptophan. D genes are given only for firm matches. Clone size, where shown, is once, few, many, or a class for clones that have expanded.

>TRBV4-1|TRBJ2-2|.|many
TGCGCCAGCAGCCAAGATGCATCGGGGATTGACACCCTGAACACCGGGGAGCTGTTTTTT
CASSQDASGIDTLNTGELFF
>TRBV25-1|TRBJ1-2|.|.
TGTGCCAGCAAGGGGATACCAGTCCCTAATTATGGCTACACCTTC
CASKGIPVPNYGYTF
>TRBV18|TRBJ2-1|.|.
TGTGCCAGCTCACCACCTAGGGTAGGGCCCTCCTACAATGAGCAGTTCTTC
CASSPPRVGPSYNEQFF
>TRBV29-1|TRBJ2-2|.|.
TGCAGCGTTGAAGATCGACGTCAGGGGAACACCGGGGAGCTGTTTTTT
CSVEDRRQGNTGELFF
>TRBV20-1|TRBJ2-5|TRBD2|.
TGCAGTGCTGAGCCCGCCCCCTCTAGCGGCGGGCAAGAGACCCAGTACTTC
CSAEPAPSSGGQETQYF
>TRBV28|TRBJ2-3|TRBD1|.
TGTGCCAGCAGCCCCACGACAGGGTCTCGCACAGATACGCAGTATTTT
CASSPTTGSRTDTQYF
>TRBV9|TRBJ1-2|TRBD1|few
TGTGCCAGCAGCGAAGACCCGGGACAGGACTACACCTTC
CASSEDPGQDYTF
>TRBV20-1|TRBJ2-3|TRBD2|.
TGCAGTGCTGGAACCGGGACTAGCGGGGGAAAAGGTGCGCAGTATTTT
CSAGTGTSGGKGAQYF
>TRBV12-3/TRBV12-4|TRBJ2-3|.|.
TGTGCCAGCAGTCCCCTGGCGGGGTCTAGCACAGATGCGCAGTATTTT
CASSPLAGSSTDAQYF
>TRBV11-2|TRBJ2-1|TRBD2|.
TGTGCCAGCAGCTTAGATGGCGGGGGGAACAATGAGCAGTTCTTC
CASSLDGGGNNEQFF